Presented here are 29 T cell receptor beta chains from one specimen sequenced in a study of Ad26.COV2.S vaccination and SARS-CoV-2 variants. Sample treatment: 15 to 20 received Ad26.COV2.S at low or high dose, single or two shots; about 5 received placebo; per-sample allocation not given. Material that was analyzed had been drawn on day 63 after the first vaccine or placebo injection. Sequencing was performed with immunoSEQ multiplex PCR; in TCRdb, only in-frame clones are kept and a portion is missing. Among fewer than 400,000 clones listed, approximately 90% were seen once. Sequences were derived from peripheral blood, sampled in a trial of Ad26.COV2.S vaccine versus placebo. These receptors originate from a person between 18 and 60 years old who received the Ad26.COV2.S COVID-19 vaccine or a placebo.

This clone was seen once. The chain recombines TRBV13 with TRBJ2-3; D gene uncertain. CDR1 is PRHDT and CDR2 is FYEKMQ in the germline V gene (reference sequence). This CDR3 contains 14 residues. Trimming removed 1 base at V and 2 bases at J, with 7 bases between. The CDR3 DNA reads as TGTGCCAGCAGCTTAGTCGAATCCACAGATACGCAGTATTTT. Translating gives CASSLVESTDTQYF.

The genes are TRBV2 and TRBJ2-7; no clear D. V shed 2 bases and J shed 5 bases, with 4 bases lying between them. CDR1 is SNHLY and CDR2 is FYNNEI in the germline V gene. The CDR3 runs to 11 residues. CDR3 DNA: TGTGCCAGCAGTGAAACCGACGAGCAGTACTTC. Protein product: CASSETDEQYF.

The gene calls are TRBV28 and TRBJ1-2; TRBD1 aligns across 12 bases. The germline V gene encodes CDR1 MDHEN and CDR2 SYDVKM. This CDR3 region has 14 residues. The V and J ends lost 10 bases and 2 bases, in that order; junction bases with no gene match: 5. The CDR3 DNA reads as TGTGCCACCCCGGGGACAGGGGGCAACTATGGCTACACCTTC. It codes for CATPGTGGNYGYTF.

The chain uses TRBV18 and TRBJ2-3, with 8 nucleotides matching TRBD2. The CDR3 has 16 amino acids. Trimming cost V 1 base and J 2 bases; bases outside gene matches: 5. Germline loops: CDR1 KGHSH, CDR2 LQKENI. The CDR3 sequence is CASSPRVAGSTDTQYF. The CDR3 nucleotides are TGTGCCAGCTCACCACGAGTAGCGGGGTCCACAGATACGCAGTATTTT.

The chain links TRBV27 to TRBJ1-5; 8 bases map to TRBD1. The CDR3 extends over 15 amino acids. CDR1 MNHEY and CDR2 SMNVEV come from the germline V gene (reference sequence). V lost 6 bases and J lost 3; bases outside the gene matches: 7. CDR3 loop: CASRIGQGDNQPQHF. CDR3 DNA sequence: TGTGCCAGCAGGATCGGACAGGGCGACAATCAGCCCCAGCATTTT.

The rearrangement uses TRBV27 and TRBJ2-2; 9 bases agree with TRBD1. Germline CDR1 is MNHEY and CDR2 is SMNVEV (reference sequence). Germline trimming cut 2 bases from V and 6 bases from J; bases unmatched to any gene: 1. The CDR3 covers 14 residues. CDR3 DNA sequence: TGTGCCAGCAGTTTAGACAGGGGGGCCGGGGAGCTGTTTTTT. This gives the protein CASSLDRGAGELFF.

The J gene is TRBJ1-2, the V gene TRBV29-1; D remains ambiguous. With 2 bases removed from V and 5 bases from J, the gap between germline ends came to 12 bases. Germline V gene lookup returns CDR1 SQVTM and CDR2 ANQGSEA. This CDR3 region has 13 residues. The CDR3 sequence: CSVESPDFYGYTF. For the CDR3, the DNA is TGCAGCGTTGAAAGTCCAGACTTTTATGGCTACACCTTC.

V and J are TRBV4-3 and TRBJ2-7; TRBD2 agrees at 8 bases. The CDR3 runs 15 residues. V dropped 0 bases and J dropped 3; count of bases not matched to a gene: 4. Germline assignment: CDR1 LGHNA and CDR2 YSLEER. The CDR3 sequence is CASSQDTGGSYEQYF. CDR3 nucleotide sequence: TGCGCCAGCAGCCAAGATACGGGAGGGAGCTACGAGCAGTACTTC.

V usage is TRBV6-1 and J usage is TRBJ1-5; D uncertain. The CDR3 consists of 19 residues. V was clipped by 2 bases and J by 0 bases, with 20 bases between them. Germline V gene sequence: CDR1 MNHNS, CDR2 SASEGT. CDR3 sequence: CASSEMDGLLDLSNQPQHF. The CDR3 DNA reads TGTGCCAGCAGTGAAATGGACGGACTCTTGGACCTTAGCAATCAGCCCCAGCATTTT.

This chain connects TRBV7-3 to TRBJ2-3; D remains ambiguous. CDR1 is SGHTA, CDR2 FQGTGA, per germline. The CDR3 length is 13 residues. V was trimmed by 4 bases and J by 6 bases, leaving 11 bases between them. In DNA, the CDR3 is TGTGCCAGCAGCTCAAGAGCCTCGGATACGCAGTATTTT. Translated, it gives CASSSRASDTQYF. Full variable domain (rest looked up from reference TRBV7-3 and TRBJ2-3): GAGVSQTPSNKVTEKGKYVELRCDPISGHTALYWYRQSLGQGPEFLIYFQGTGAADDSGLPNDRFFAVRPEGSVSTLKIQRTERGDSAVYLCASSSRASDTQYFGPGTRLTVL.

CDR3 DNA sequence: TGTGCCAGCACCTCAACCCCCTCCGGGGAGACCCAGTACTTC. It is translated as CASTSTPSGETQYF. The rearrangement links TRBV11-2 to TRBJ2-5; no definite D call. Deletions cut 7 bases from V and 5 bases from J, with 17 bases between. Per germline, CDR1 SGHAT and CDR2 FQNNGV. There are 14 residues in the CDR3.

This chain connects TRBV7-2 to TRBJ1-2; D not resolved. From germline, CDR1 is SGHTA and CDR2 FQGNSA. The CDR3 covers 14 residues. Trimming took 4 bases from V and 0 from J, leaving 9 bases between them. The CDR3 nucleotides are TGTGCCAGCAGCTCGCGACTTTCTAACTATGGCTACACCTTC. It codes for CASSSRLSNYGYTF.

The V and J genes are TRBV6-2 or TRBV6-3 and TRBJ1-6; D not certain. This CDR3 has 16 amino acids. Deletions cut 0 bases from V and 7 bases from J, with 13 bases between. Germline CDR1 reads MNHEY; CDR2 reads SVGEGT. CDR3 sequence: CASSYSTQAGNSPLHF. CDR3 bases: TGTGCCAGCAGTTACTCTACTCAGGCGGGAAATTCACCCCTCCACTTT.

The count of this clone is one. The chain carries TRBV3-1 (or the pseudogene TRBV3-2) and TRBJ2-1, with 7 bases lining up with TRBD2. Germline lookup yields CDR1 LGHDT and CDR2 YNNKEL (reference sequence). The V gene end was trimmed by 0 bases and the J gene end by 4 bases; junction bases not matched to a gene: 6. CDR3 length: 16 residues. DNA for the CDR3: TGTGCCAGCAGCCAAGATCTATGGGGGGGGTACAATGAGCAGTTCTTC. It codes for CASSQDLWGGYNEQFF.

Only one count was recorded for this clone. The chain has TRBV7-3 and TRBJ2-5; 7 bases are a match to TRBD1. The germline CDR1 and CDR2 sequences are SGHTA and FQGTGA. The CDR3 sequence is 14 residues long. Losses at the gene ends were 6 bases for V and 5 bases for J; bases not matched to a gene: 9. This CDR3 reads CASSQTGFVETQYF. The CDR3 nucleotides are TGTGCCAGCAGTCAGACAGGGTTCGTCGAGACCCAGTACTTC.

The V gene is TRBV28, the J gene TRBJ2-1; D possibly corresponds to TRBD1 (5 bases). CDR1 is MDHEN, CDR2 SYDVKM, per germline. The V end lost 7 bases, the J end lost 6 bases, and 13 bases lay between the germline ends. The CDR3 is made up of 13 amino acids. The CDR3 is CASIGVRRNEQFF. The CDR3 DNA is TGTGCCAGCATAGGGGTGCGCCGCAATGAGCAGTTCTTC.

The rearrangement joins TRBV9 to TRBJ2-6; TRBD1 agrees at 8 bases. V shed 4 bases, J shed 2 bases, and the junction held 11 bases outside the gene matches. CDR3 length: 18 residues. Germline V gives CDR1 SGDLS, CDR2 YYNGEE. The DNA for the CDR3 is TGTGCCAGCAGCCCCCGGACAGGGCAAATCACTGGGGCCAACGTCCTGACTTTC. Translated, it gives CASSPRTGQITGANVLTF.

This chain links TRBV19 with TRBJ1-1; TRBD1 is a possible D gene (5 bases). V was shortened by 2 bases and J by 6 bases, with 16 bases between the two germline ends. The CDR3 extends over 15 amino acids. CDR1 LNHDA and CDR2 SQIVND come from the germline V gene (reference sequence). The CDR3 here is CASSIPGRQVAEAFF. The CDR3 nucleotides read TGTGCCAGTAGTATACCGGGACGCCAGGTCGCTGAAGCTTTCTTT.

The chain carries TRBV7-2 and TRBJ2-4; D perhaps matches TRBD2 (5 bases). The germline V and J ends were trimmed by 4 bases and 8 bases, with 12 bases remaining between them. CDR1 SGHTA and CDR2 FQGNSA come from the germline V gene. The CDR3 is 13 residues long. CDR3 coding DNA: TGTGCCAGCAGCTCGGCGACTACTGACATTCAGTACTTC. It is translated as CASSSATTDIQYF.

The V and J genes are TRBV15 and TRBJ2-3, with 11 bases aligning to TRBD2. The CDR3 sequence is 16 residues long. The germline V gene encodes CDR1 LNHNV and CDR2 YYDKDF (reference sequence). V gave up 5 bases and J gave up 5 bases; unmatched junction bases: 9. As DNA, the CDR3 is TGTGCCACCAGCCGGAAATCTGGACTAGCGGGAGATACGCAGTATTTT. It specifies CATSRKSGLAGDTQYF.

Only a few counts were recorded for this clone. The same CDR3 can be traced to other DNA sequences in this sample. The V call is TRBV18, the J call TRBJ2-6, with D hard to call. From germline, CDR1 is KGHSH and CDR2 LQKENI. The CDR3 is made up of 15 amino acids. V lost 0 bases and J 0 bases, leaving 3 bases between the germline ends. The CDR3 DNA reads as TGTGCCAGCTCACCACCCAACTCTGGGGCCAACGTCCTGACTTTC. Translation: CASSPPNSGANVLTF. Full variable domain (missing parts from reference TRBV18 and TRBJ2-6): NAGVMQNPRHLVRRRGQEARLRCSPMKGHSHVYWYRQLPEEGLKFMVYLQKENIIDESGMPKERFSAEFPKEGPSILRIQQVVRGDSAAYFCASSPPNSGANVLTFGAGSRLTVL.

The chain employs TRBV6-1 and TRBJ1-5; D gene uncertain. Germline values: CDR1 MNHNS, CDR2 SASEGT. The length of the CDR3 is 13 residues. The germline V and J ends were trimmed by 0 bases and 1 base, with 1 base remaining between them. Here the CDR3 DNA reads TGTGCCAGCAGTGAAGCAAGCAATCAGCCCCAGCATTTT. This gives the protein CASSEASNQPQHF.

The sample holds one count of this clone. V and J are TRBV29-1 and TRBJ2-1; a possible D gene is TRBD2 (6 bases). The CDR3 runs 13 residues. Trimming took 7 bases from V and 4 from J, leaving 14 bases between them. Germline V gives CDR1 SQVTM, CDR2 ANQGSEA. CDR3 loop: CSAWDSGYNEQFF. CDR3 nucleotides: TGCAGCGCCTGGGACTCTGGTTACAATGAGCAGTTCTTC.

Comments on this clone: The sample holds other DNA sequences that translate to the same CDR3. The rearrangement links TRBV7-9 to TRBJ2-5, with D perhaps matching TRBD2 (6 bases). Per the germline V gene, CDR1 is SEHNR and CDR2 is FQNEAQ (reference sequence). Trimming cost V 4 bases and J 5 bases, with 8 bases left between them. This CDR3 has 12 amino acids. This CDR3 reads CASSYSGETQYF. The CDR3 DNA reads as TGTGCCAGCAGCTACAGCGGGGAGACCCAGTACTTC.

Of note for this clone: This same CDR3 is encoded by further DNA sequences in the sample. The chain is built from TRBV5-1 and TRBJ2-2, with D perhaps matching TRBD2 (6 bases). Per germline, CDR1 SGHRS and CDR2 YFSETQ. Between the trimmed V and J ends, which lost 4 bases and 0 bases, there was a span of 7 bases. This CDR3 region has 14 residues. The CDR3: CASSSGSNTGELFF. CDR3 nucleotide sequence: TGCGCCAGCAGCAGCGGGTCGAACACCGGGGAGCTGTTTTTT.

The chain couples TRBV7-9 to TRBJ2-5; D may be TRBD2 (5 bases). V was cut by 8 bases and J by 6 bases, with 31 bases left in between. Germline V gene data show CDR1 as SEHNR and CDR2 as FQNEAQ (reference sequence). The CDR3 sequence is 18 residues long. CDR3 nucleotide sequence: TGTGCCAGCTCGCCGGGTTTGGGCCGGGAACCAAGGAGGAAGACCCAGTACTTC. Protein sequence: CASSPGLGREPRRKTQYF.

The rearrangement links TRBV5-1 to TRBJ1-1, with TRBD1 as a possible D gene (5 bases). Germline V lookup: CDR1 SGHRS, CDR2 YFSETQ. CDR3 size: 15 residues. Trimming removed 2 bases from V and 5 bases from J, with 16 bases in between. CDR3 in DNA: TGCGCCAGCAGCTTACGGTCCGGGGCTGGGACTGAAGCTTTCTTT. Its protein product is CASSLRSGAGTEAFF.

V gene TRBV7-2 combines with J gene TRBJ2-7; D might be TRBD2 (6 bases). The V end was cut by 5 bases, the J end by 2 bases, with 13 bases between. CDR1 is SGHTA, CDR2 FQGNSA, per germline. There are 14 residues in the CDR3. The CDR3 loop reads CASSRRDSTYEQYF. CDR3 coding DNA: TGTGCCAGCAGCCGCCGGGACTCAACCTACGAGCAGTACTTC.

The J gene is TRBJ2-5, the V gene TRBV14; D possibly uses TRBD1 or TRBD2 (5 bases each). Germline V gives CDR1 SGHDN, CDR2 FVKESK. The CDR3 totals 17 residues. Deletions cut 2 bases from V and 4 bases from J, with 20 bases between. The CDR3 sequence: CASSQTLWGNGRETQYF. The CDR3 region has the DNA TGTGCCAGCAGCCAAACCCTCTGGGGGAACGGTCGAGAGACCCAGTACTTC.